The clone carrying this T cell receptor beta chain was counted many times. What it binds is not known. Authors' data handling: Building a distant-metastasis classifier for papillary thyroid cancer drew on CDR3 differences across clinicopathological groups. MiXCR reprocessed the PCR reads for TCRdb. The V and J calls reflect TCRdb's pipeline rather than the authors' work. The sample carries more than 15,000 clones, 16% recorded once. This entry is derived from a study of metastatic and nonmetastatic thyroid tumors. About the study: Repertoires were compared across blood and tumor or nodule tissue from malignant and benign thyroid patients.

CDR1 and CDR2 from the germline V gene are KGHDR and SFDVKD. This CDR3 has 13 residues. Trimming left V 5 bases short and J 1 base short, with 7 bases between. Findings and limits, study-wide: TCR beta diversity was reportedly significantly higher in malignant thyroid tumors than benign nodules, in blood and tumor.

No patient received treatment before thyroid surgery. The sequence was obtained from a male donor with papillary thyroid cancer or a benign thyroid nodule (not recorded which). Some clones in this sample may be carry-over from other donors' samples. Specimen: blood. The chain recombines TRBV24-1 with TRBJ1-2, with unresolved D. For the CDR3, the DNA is TGTGCCACCAGTGTGGAAAATAACTATGGCTACACCTTC. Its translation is CATSVENNYGYTF.